A single sample gave rise to the 23 T cell receptor beta chains below, sequenced in a study of CD8 T cells in ankylosing spondylitis. For these receptors, no antigen is known. Study conclusions and caveats: Characteristic of ankylosing spondylitis blood, it appeared, was a TCR beta motif comprising roughly 8 highly homologous variants.

MiXCR was run by TCRdb on the 5' RACE reads, yielding one entry per CDR3 protein. The data hold about 800,000 distinct CDR3 sequences, with 12% observed a single time. Sequencing was carried out using blood, either unsorted or a sorted T cell fraction (not recorded which). Receptors originate from a male donor with ankylosing spondylitis.

J is TRBJ2-3 and V is TRBV6-6; D possibly corresponds to TRBD2 (7 bases). Germline assignment: CDR1 MNHNY and CDR2 SVGAGI (reference sequence). This CDR3 has 13 amino acids. V lost 10 bases, J lost 3 bases, and 14 bases lay in between. For the CDR3, the DNA is TGTGCCACCCAACGGGGGGCTACAGATACGCAGTATTTT. It encodes CATQRGATDTQYF.

The rearrangement links TRBV11-2 to TRBJ2-3; 14 positions agree with TRBD2. The CDR3 spans 18 residues. CDR1 and CDR2 (germline): SGHAT, FQNNGV. V was clipped by 6 bases and J by 6 bases; unmatched bases: 14. As DNA, the CDR3 is TGTGCCAGCAGACGTAACTCCGGGACTAGCGGGAGCGGGGATACGCAGTATTTT. Its protein product is CASRRNSGTSGSGDTQYF. Filled out from reference TRBV11-2 and TRBJ2-3, the complete variable domain reads EAGVAQSPRYKIIEKRQSVAFWCNPISGHATLYWYQQILGQGPKLLIQFQNNGVVDDSQLPKDRFSAERLKGVDSTLKIQPAKLEDSAVYLCASRRNSGTSGSGDTQYFGPGTRLTVL.

The sample holds a few counts of this clonotype. The chain employs TRBV6-5 and TRBJ1-4; no definite D call. The germline V and J ends were trimmed by 5 bases and 8 bases, with 15 bases remaining between them. From germline, CDR1 is MNHEY and CDR2 SVGAGI. The CDR3 is 14 residues long. DNA of the CDR3: TGTGCCAGCAGTCCTCGTGGGAGGTGGGAAAAACTGTTTTTT. Encoded protein: CASSPRGRWEKLFF.

The rearrangement uses TRBV28 and TRBJ1-1; D might be TRBD1 (6 bases). Trimming cost V 3 bases and J 7 bases, with 24 bases left between them. This CDR3 comprises 17 residues. Germline V gene data show CDR1 as MDHEN and CDR2 as SYDVKM. CDR3 sequence: CASSFITRDTPRSEAFF. CDR3 nucleotides: TGTGCCAGCAGTTTTATTACCCGGGACACACCACGCAGTGAAGCTTTCTTT.

This clonotype came up a few times. The chain carries TRBV29-1 and TRBJ2-7, with 11 positions matching TRBD1. V lost 7 bases to trimming and J lost 4 bases; unmatched junction nucleotides: 12. Germline V gives CDR1 SQVTM, CDR2 ANQGSEA. The CDR3 loop spans 15 amino acids. CDR3 DNA sequence: TGCAGCGCTCAAAGGACAGGGGGCAATGGGTACGAGCAGTACTTC. Protein product: CSAQRTGGNGYEQYF.

There are many counts of this clonotype. The J gene is TRBJ2-7, the V gene TRBV28; no reliable D call. V was clipped by 5 bases and J by 1 base, with 21 bases between them. This CDR3 contains 17 residues. Germline V gene lookup returns CDR1 MDHEN and CDR2 SYDVKM. CDR3 residues: CASSGGGGILESYEQYF. The CDR3 nucleotides read TGTGCCAGCAGTGGCGGCGGCGGCATCCTAGAGTCCTACGAGCAGTACTTC.

The chain is built from TRBV5-1 and TRBJ1-1; D is ambiguous. The CDR3 has 13 amino acids. The germline V gene has CDR1 SGHRS and CDR2 YFSETQ. V dropped 4 bases and J dropped 0 bases, with 7 bases sitting between them. CDR3 in amino acids: CASSNSMNTEAFF. Here the CDR3 DNA reads TGCGCCAGCAGCAACAGCATGAACACTGAAGCTTTCTTT. The full variable domain, in which reference TRBV5-1 and TRBJ1-1 provide the parts outside the CDR3, is KAGVTQTPRYLIKTRGQQVTLSCSPISGHRSVSWYQQTPGQGLQFLFEYFSETQRNKGNFPGRFSGRQFSNSRSEMNVSTLELGDSALYLCASSNSMNTEAFFGQGTRLTVV.

The chain uses TRBV7-2 and TRBJ1-1, with D uncertain. The V end was cut by 5 bases, the J end by 5 bases, with 12 bases between. Germline CDR1 SGHTA, CDR2 FQGNSA. The CDR3 covers 13 residues. CDR3 residues: CASSPGLKTEAFF. CDR3 DNA sequence: TGTGCCAGCAGCCCCGGGCTCAAGACTGAAGCTTTCTTT.

This clonotype turned up a few times. One junction end does not reproduce the germline sequence, and a read error may be involved. CDR3 region: CVGGLRDGELFF. The DNA of the CDR3 is TGTGTAGGGGGCCTCCGGGACGGGGAGCTGTTTTTT. The chain combines TRBV20-1 with TRBJ2-2; 7 nucleotides agree with TRBD1. The germline CDR1 and CDR2 sequences are DFQATT and SNEGSKA (reference sequence). This CDR3 region has 12 residues.

The V and J genes are TRBV29-1 and TRBJ1-4, with TRBD1 matching 9 bases. V lost 7 bases, J lost 8 bases, and 8 bases stayed unmatched. This CDR3 comprises 13 residues. Germline-derived CDR1 and CDR2 are SQVTM and ANQGSEA. The CDR3 coding sequence is TGCAGCGGAGGGGACAGGGCAGGGGAAAAACTGTTTTTT. It translates to CSGGDRAGEKLFF. The entire variable domain, with the rest obtained from reference TRBV29-1 and TRBJ1-4, is as follows: SAVISQKPSRDICQRGTSLTIQCQVDSQVTMMFWYRQQPGQSLTLIATANQGSEATYESGFVIDKFPISRPNLTFSTLTVSNMSPEDSSIYLCSGGDRAGEKLFFGSGTQLSVL.

This clonotype has more than one count but fewer than ten. This chain joins TRBV5-1 and TRBJ1-2; D might be TRBD1 (5 bases). Germline V gene sequence: CDR1 SGHRS, CDR2 YFSETQ. Trimming removed 2 bases at V and 2 bases at J, with 10 bases between. The CDR3 is made up of 14 amino acids. CDR3 region: CASSLQDSNYGYTF. CDR3 DNA sequence: TGCGCCAGCAGCTTACAGGACTCCAACTATGGCTACACCTTC.

This clonotype occurred a few times. The chain's CDR3 is CASSQGLALIVYEQYF. Written as DNA, the CDR3 is TGCGCCAGCAGCCAAGGACTAGCCCTTATTGTTTACGAGCAGTACTTC. V is TRBV4-3 and J is TRBJ2-7, with TRBD2 matching 7 bases. V lost 1 base to trimming and J lost 4 bases; unmatched junction nucleotides: 10. CDR1 and CDR2 from the germline V gene are LGHNA and YSLEER. The CDR3 loop spans 16 amino acids.

V and J are TRBV18 and TRBJ2-1; a weak D match, TRBD1 (6 bases). This CDR3 has 14 residues. Germline V gives CDR1 KGHSH, CDR2 LQKENI. The V end lost 3 bases, the J end lost 10 bases, and 16 bases lay between the germline ends. CDR3 protein: CASSPTAGAWEQFF. The DNA of the CDR3 is TGTGCCAGCTCACCCACTGCAGGGGCTTGGGAGCAGTTCTTC.

This rearrangement joins TRBV20-1 to TRBJ2-2; D remains unclear. There are 12 residues in the CDR3. V was cut by 3 bases and J by 7 bases, with 9 bases left in between. Germline assignment: CDR1 DFQATT and CDR2 SNEGSKA (reference sequence). The CDR3 DNA reads as TGCAGTGCTAGTAGGTGGAACGGGGAGCTGTTTTTT. This encodes CSASRWNGELFF.

The V gene is TRBV6-2 or TRBV6-3, the J gene TRBJ2-5, with 10 positions matching TRBD2. The CDR3 extends over 19 amino acids. Trimming took 1 base from V and 5 from J; bases not matched to a gene: 16. CDR1 and CDR2 from the germline V gene are MNHEY and SVGEGT. In DNA form, the CDR3 reads TGTGCCAGCAGTTACTGGGTGGCCCCTCTAGCGGGAGAGCTGGAGACCCAGTACTTC. Protein product: CASSYWVAPLAGELETQYF.

The chain couples TRBV7-2 to TRBJ1-2; no definite D call. CDR1 is SGHTA and CDR2 is FQGNSA in the germline V gene. This CDR3 comprises 12 residues. Trimming removed 3 bases at V and 8 bases at J, with 10 bases between. CDR3 DNA: TGTGCCAGCAGCTTGGAGGGTTGGGGCTACACCTTC. Protein sequence: CASSLEGWGYTF. Combining the CDR3 with reference TRBV7-2 and TRBJ1-2 gives the whole variable domain GAGVSQSPSNKVTEKGKDVELRCDPISGHTALYWYRQSLGQGLEFLIYFQGNSAPDKSGLPSDRFSAERTGGSVSTLTIQRTQQEDSAVYLCASSLEGWGYTFGSGTRLTVV.

This chain joins TRBV29-1 and TRBJ1-3, with a tentative D call TRBD1 (5 bases). CDR1 is SQVTM and CDR2 is ANQGSEA in the germline V gene. The CDR3 consists of 14 residues. V was pared by 4 bases and J by 2 bases, with 12 bases between. The CDR3, as DNA: TGCAGCGTTGGCTCCGGGACGGCTGGAAACACCATATATTTT. Translating gives CSVGSGTAGNTIYF.

V gene TRBV7-9 combines with J gene TRBJ1-2; the D is unclear. The V gene's germline CDR1 is SEHNR and CDR2 FQNEAQ (reference sequence). V lost 7 bases to trimming and J lost 5 bases, with 17 bases between them. This CDR3 spans 14 amino acids. The CDR3 spells CASNPGRTRYGYTF. CDR3 coding DNA: TGTGCCAGCAACCCCGGGAGGACGCGTTATGGCTACACCTTC.

The sample holds a few counts of this clonotype. The chain couples TRBV4-3 to TRBJ1-3; D is unresolved. The V gene's germline CDR1 is LGHNA and CDR2 YSLEER. Deletions cut 4 bases from V and 0 bases from J, with 7 bases between. This CDR3 spans 14 amino acids. The CDR3 DNA reads as TGCGCCAGCAGCCTGGCCTACTCTGGAAACACCATATATTTT. It translates to CASSLAYSGNTIYF.

This chain connects TRBV6-5 to TRBJ2-1; possible D gene TRBD2, 6 bases. Germline assignment: CDR1 MNHEY and CDR2 SVGAGI. The CDR3 length is 15 residues. The V and J ends lost 2 bases and 9 bases respectively, with 17 bases between them. The CDR3 loop reads CASSYMNPTRGEQFF. Here the CDR3 DNA reads TGTGCCAGCAGTTACATGAACCCGACTAGGGGTGAGCAGTTCTTC.

This clonotype was found many times. J is TRBJ2-3 and V is TRBV5-1; D call uncertain. From germline, CDR1 is SGHRS and CDR2 YFSETQ. Trimming removed 0 bases from V and 4 bases from J, with 12 bases in between. The CDR3 runs 15 residues. CDR3 in amino acids: CASSLGTPRADTQYF. CDR3 nucleotides: TGCGCCAGCAGCTTGGGGACGCCCCGGGCAGATACGCAGTATTTT.

The J gene is TRBJ2-4, the V gene TRBV5-1; no clear D. The CDR3 is made up of 14 amino acids. V gave up 4 bases and J gave up 5 bases, with 13 bases separating them. Germline lookup yields CDR1 SGHRS and CDR2 YFSETQ. CDR3 in amino acids: CASSLPGSQNIQYF. The CDR3 nucleotides are TGCGCCAGCAGCCTTCCGGGCAGTCAAAACATTCAGTACTTC.

V gene TRBV5-8 combines with J gene TRBJ1-5; no reliable D call. Germline V CDR1 and CDR2: SGHTS, YDEGEE. V was shortened by 0 bases and J by 7 bases, with 11 bases between the two germline ends. The CDR3 is made up of 14 amino acids. This CDR3 is CASSLEGPSQPQHF. The DNA of the CDR3 is TGTGCCAGCAGCTTGGAGGGTCCGAGCCAGCCCCAGCATTTT.